A single sample is the source of the 5 T cell receptor beta chains below, sequenced in a study of T cell changes during pregnancy in multiple sclerosis. Repertoires were generated with immunoSEQ multiplex PCR, while TCRdb's copy carries only in-frame clones and drops some. The profile shows about 40,000 clones, about 91% of them singletons. The specimen was CD8+ T cells from peripheral blood mononuclear cells, collected before pregnancy. These receptors came from a female donor with multiple sclerosis, enrolled in a pregnancy study.

This chain uses TRBV6-5 with TRBJ2-1; 10 nucleotides agree with TRBD2. Unmatched junction bases numbered 6, after V lost 2 bases and J lost 8 bases. Germline CDR1 is MNHEY and CDR2 is SVGAGI. The length of the CDR3 is 15 residues. CDR3 in DNA: TGTGCCAGCAGTTACCAGCGGGAGGGGTTGGATGAGCAGTTCTTC. Protein product: CASSYQREGLDEQFF.

The J gene is TRBJ1-1, the V gene TRBV9; 9 positions match TRBD1. The CDR3 has 14 residues. V shed 4 bases, J shed 8 bases, and the junction held 9 bases outside the gene matches. Germline CDR1 is SGDLS and CDR2 is YYNGEE. The CDR3 reads CASSRPGTGKEAFF. The CDR3 nucleotides read TGTGCCAGCAGCCGGCCCGGGACAGGGAAAGAAGCTTTCTTT.

V usage is TRBV9 and J usage is TRBJ1-2; the match to TRBD1 covers 8 bases. Germline CDR1 SGDLS, CDR2 YYNGEE. Trimming at V came to 0 bases and at J to 4 bases, leaving 8 bases not matched to a gene. The CDR3 consists of 16 residues. The CDR3 reads CASSVETGAEFYGYTF. CDR3 nucleotides: TGTGCCAGCAGCGTAGAGACAGGGGCGGAATTCTATGGCTACACCTTC.

The V call is TRBV6-5, the J call TRBJ2-7; 8 bases line up with TRBD2. This CDR3 region has 14 residues. Germline trimming cut 6 bases from V and 0 bases from J; bases unmatched to any gene: 4. CDR1 is MNHEY, CDR2 SVGAGI, per germline. The CDR3, as DNA: TGTGCCAGCAGCTTAGCGGGATCCTCCTACGAGCAGTACTTC. It is translated as CASSLAGSSYEQYF.

The chain carries TRBV5-1 and TRBJ2-5, with D possibly matching TRBD1 (5 bases). Trimming took off 0 bases at V and 5 bases at J, with 11 bases between the two ends. From germline, CDR1 is SGHRS and CDR2 YFSETQ. The CDR3 spans 14 residues. CDR3 nucleotide sequence: TGCGCCAGCAGCTTGGGACAGTTTGAGGAGACCCAGTACTTC. Its protein product is CASSLGQFEETQYF.